This T cell receptor beta chain is drawn from a study of blood T cell repertoires in COVID-19. On the study more broadly: The origin of the acute and convalescent COVID-19 samples was the United States, Italy and Spain. The analysed material was cDNA or gDNA that came from T cells, B-cell-depleted T cells, or PBMCs.

This clone was observed a single time. Under the authors' procedure: Estimates of nucleated cell counts were drawn from the amplification of reference gene primers. Clones were read by immunoSEQ multiplex PCR, and TCRdb kept only the in-frame ones, dropping some. For V, J and clone size, that table is used; D and trimming come from the DNA. The sample lists 300,000 to 400,000 clones; about nine tenths were seen once. Seattle patients were enrolled while actively infected and followed longitudinally. The receptor's source is a woman aged 30 to 39 with COVID-19, enrolled during active disease. Sequencing was carried out using peripheral blood.

Here the CDR3 DNA reads TGCGCCAGCAGCTCCATAACTTCGACAGATGAAGCTTTCTTT. As protein: CASSSITSTDEAFF. The rearrangement uses TRBV5-1 and TRBJ1-1; weak D call: TRBD1 (5 bases). The V end was cut by 3 bases, the J end by 7 bases, with 16 bases between. CDR1 and CDR2 from the germline V gene are SGHRS and YFSETQ. The CDR3 runs 14 residues.